The rows below give T cell receptor beta chains drawn from one sample of a study of memory CD4+ T cells and cytomegalovirus serostatus. Sequencing was performed with immunoSEQ multiplex PCR; in TCRdb, only in-frame clones are kept and a portion is missing. The repertoire has about 52,000 clones, around 82% of them found once; the top ten carry roughly 2%. The sequenced sample was memory CD4+ T cells from blood. Source of these receptors: an adult in good health and CMV-seropositive. CDR3s include the opening cysteine and the closing phenylalanine or tryptophan. D genes are given only for firm matches. Expanded clones get a size class; other rows say once, few or many, or leave the size out.

len,abundance,v_gene,d_gene,j_gene,CDR3nt,CDR3aa
15,-,TRBV18,TRBD2,TRBJ2-7,TGTGCCAGCTCACCTCGGACTAGCGGCGGCTACGAGCAGTACTTC,CASSPRTSGGYEQYF
13,-,TRBV4-3,-,TRBJ1-1,TGCGCCAGCAGCCAAGGGGTAGACACTGAAGCTTTCTTT,CASSQGVDTEAFF
15,-,TRBV9,-,TRBJ1-4,TGTGCCAGCAGCACCCGAGGGGGTTGGAATGAAAAACTGTTTTTT,CASSTRGGWNEKLFF
12,once,TRBV29-1,-,TRBJ1-2,TGCAGCGTTGGCGGAGGGGGCTATGGCTACACCTTC,CSVGGGGYGYTF
12,once,TRBV28,-,TRBJ1-5,TGTGCCAGTGGGGCGGTGAATCAGCCCCAGCATTTT,CASGAVNQPQHF
13,-,TRBV28,TRBD1,TRBJ2-7,TGTGCCAGCAGCCCGGGACAGGGATACGAGCAGTACTTC,CASSPGQGYEQYF
14,-,TRBV29-1,-,TRBJ1-4,TGCAGCGCTATTCCGGGACAAGGAAATGAAAAACTGTTTTTT,CSAIPGQGNEKLFF
14,-,TRBV6-1,-,TRBJ1-3,TGTGCCAGCAGTGAATTGGAGCGCGGAAACACCATATATTTT,CASSELERGNTIYF
15,few,TRBV2,TRBD1,TRBJ2-3,TGTGCCAGCAGTGAAAACAGGGGGGTCACAGATACGCAGTATTTT,CASSENRGVTDTQYF
15,-,TRBV19,-,TRBJ1-5,TGTGCCAGTAGTAGCCAGGGGCTAATGTATCAGCCCCAGCATTTT,CASSSQGLMYQPQHF
12,-,TRBV5-4,-,TRBJ1-2,TGTGCCAGCAGCTTGGTGCCCTATGGCTACACCTTC,CASSLVPYGYTF
15,-,TRBV7-2,-,TRBJ2-1,TGTGCCAGCAGCTTAGACCAGGGTAACTACAATGAGCAGTTCTTC,CASSLDQGNYNEQFF
12,once,TRBV6-6,-,TRBJ1-1,TGTGCCAGCAGCCCGCAAGGGAGTGAAGCTTTCTTT,CASSPQGSEAFF
14,-,TRBV28,-,TRBJ1-1,TGTGCCAGCAGTCCCCCGGGTAAGAACACTGAAGCTTTCTTT,CASSPPGKNTEAFF
16,-,TRBV11-2,-,TRBJ2-5,TGTGCCAGCAGCTCACTGAAGGACACTATTTCAGGGACCCAGTACTTC,CASSSLKDTISGTQYF
17,-,TRBV28,TRBD2,TRBJ2-3,TGTGCCACCTCAGATGGAGGGAGACTAGCGGGAGGAAATACGCAGTATTTT,CATSDGGRLAGGNTQYF
13,-,TRBV28,-,TRBJ2-7,TGTGCCAGCTGTATGACAGTACCCTACGAGCAGTACTTC,CASCMTVPYEQYF
15,-,TRBV7-9,TRBD1,TRBJ2-2,TGTGCCAGCAGCCCCGGACAGGGGCCCACCGGGGAGCTGTTTTTT,CASSPGQGPTGELFF
14,-,TRBV6-6,-,TRBJ2-5,TGTGCCAGCAGACCTCCGGGACTTCAAGAGACCCAGTACTTC,CASRPPGLQETQYF
13,-,TRBV19,-,TRBJ1-2,TGTGCCAGTTGGGAAAATTGGCACGCAGGCTACACCTTC,CASWENWHAGYTF
18,-,TRBV30,TRBD2,TRBJ2-1,TGTGCCTGCCCCGGGTGGCGGGGGGGCCGGGAGGCCTACAATGAGCAGTTCTTC,CACPGWRGGREAYNEQFF
15,-,TRBV5-1,-,TRBJ2-1,TGCGCCAGCAGCTTGGCGGACTATGGGGCCAATGAGCAGTTCTTC,CASSLADYGANEQFF